A selection of T cell receptor beta chains follows, all from one sample in a study of blood T cell repertoires in COVID-19. Profiled with immunoSEQ multiplex PCR; TCRdb holds only in-frame clones, not every one. The table has about 210,000 clones, around 88% seen once. The sequenced material came from peripheral blood. All receptors come from a woman in her 50s with acute or convalescent COVID-19. Each CDR3 is given with its conserved first and last residue. The D gene is left open where the match is weak. Size values are once, few and many counts, or a class for expanded clones, and some rows have none.

CDR3 DNA: TGTGCCAGCAGCTATGGACAGGGGGCGAGTGAGACCCAGTACTTC
CDR3 protein: CASSYGQGASETQYF
J gene: TRBJ2-5
D gene: TRBD1
V gene: TRBV28
clone size: -

CDR3 DNA: TGTGCCACCAGTGACCTAGGACAGGGTGCCTACAATGAGCAGTTCTTC
CDR3 protein: CATSDLGQGAYNEQFF
J gene: TRBJ2-1
D gene: TRBD1
V gene: TRBV24-1
clone size: -

CDR3 DNA: TGTGCCAGCAGCCAAGATCAGCGGGGCACAGATACGCAGTATTTT
CDR3 protein: CASSQDQRGTDTQYF
J gene: TRBJ2-3
D gene: -
V gene: TRBV4-2
clone size: -

CDR3 DNA: TGTGCCAGTTGGCGAGGCGCTGGGGGGGAGACCCAGTACTTC
CDR3 protein: CASWRGAGGETQYF
J gene: TRBJ2-5
D gene: -
V gene: TRBV28
clone size: -

CDR3 DNA: TGTGCCAGCAGCGGAAGGGGGCGGGTCGAGCAGTACTTC
CDR3 protein: CASSGRGRVEQYF
J gene: TRBJ2-7
D gene: TRBD1
V gene: TRBV28
clone size: -

CDR3 DNA: TGTGCCAGCAGTTACTCGACAGGGAGGACAGATACGCAGTATTTT
CDR3 protein: CASSYSTGRTDTQYF
J gene: TRBJ2-3
D gene: -
V gene: TRBV28
clone size: -

CDR3 DNA: TGTGCCAGCACTAGACAGGGGGGCACCGGGGAGCTGTTTTTT
CDR3 protein: CASTRQGGTGELFF
J gene: TRBJ2-2
D gene: TRBD1
V gene: TRBV6-5
clone size: -

CDR3 DNA: TGCGCCAGCAGCTTATTCGACAGGGGGCTCGACTATGGCTACACCTTC
CDR3 protein: CASSLFDRGLDYGYTF
J gene: TRBJ1-2
D gene: TRBD1
V gene: TRBV5-1
clone size: -

CDR3 DNA: TGTGCCAGCAGGGGGCTAGCGGGAGCTGAGCAGTTCTTC
CDR3 protein: CASRGLAGAEQFF
J gene: TRBJ2-1
D gene: TRBD2
V gene: TRBV28
clone size: -

CDR3 DNA: TGTGCCAGTTTGGCCTTTTTCTCTGGAAACACCATATATTTT
CDR3 protein: CASLAFFSGNTIYF
J gene: TRBJ1-3
D gene: -
V gene: TRBV19
clone size: few

CDR3 DNA: TGTGCCAGCAGCTTAGGGAGGTGGGAGACCCAGTACTTC
CDR3 protein: CASSLGRWETQYF
J gene: TRBJ2-5
D gene: -
V gene: TRBV7-2
clone size: -

CDR3 DNA: TGTGCCACCAGGGGGCCCGGGACAGGGGAAGCTTTCTTT
CDR3 protein: CATRGPGTGEAFF
J gene: TRBJ1-1
D gene: TRBD1
V gene: TRBV24-1
clone size: -

CDR3 DNA: TGCAGTGCTGGTGACAGGCTGACAACCTACGAGCAGTACTTC
CDR3 protein: CSAGDRLTTYEQYF
J gene: TRBJ2-7
D gene: -
V gene: TRBV20-1
clone size: once

CDR3 DNA: TGTGCCAGTAGTATTGTCGCCAGGGCGAACACTGAAGCTTTCTTT
CDR3 protein: CASSIVARANTEAFF
J gene: TRBJ1-1
D gene: -
V gene: TRBV19
clone size: once